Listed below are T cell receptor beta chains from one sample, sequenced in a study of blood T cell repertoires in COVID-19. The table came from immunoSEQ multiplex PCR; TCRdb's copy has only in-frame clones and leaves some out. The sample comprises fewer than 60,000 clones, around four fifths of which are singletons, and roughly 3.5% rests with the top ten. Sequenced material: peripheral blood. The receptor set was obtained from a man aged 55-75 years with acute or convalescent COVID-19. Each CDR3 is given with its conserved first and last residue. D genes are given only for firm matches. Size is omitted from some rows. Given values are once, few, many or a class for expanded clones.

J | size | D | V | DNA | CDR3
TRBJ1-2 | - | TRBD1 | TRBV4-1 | TGCGCCAGCAGCCAAGTCCAGGGGGCAGGCGGCTACACCTTC | CASSQVQGAGGYTF
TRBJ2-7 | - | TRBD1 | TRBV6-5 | TGTGCCAGCAGGGGGACAGGGAGCTCCTACGAGCAGTACTTC | CASRGTGSSYEQYF
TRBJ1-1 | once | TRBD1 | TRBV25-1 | TGTGCCAGCAGTGAAACTCAGGGGGCTTTTAGTGAAGCTTTCTTT | CASSETQGAFSEAFF
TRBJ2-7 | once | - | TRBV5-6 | TGTGCCAGCAGTCCAGGTCTTGGGTACTACGAGCAGTACTTC | CASSPGLGYYEQYF
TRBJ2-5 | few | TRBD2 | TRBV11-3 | TGTGCCAGCAGTCCCACGAGCGGGGGACAAGAGACCCAGTACTTC | CASSPTSGGQETQYF
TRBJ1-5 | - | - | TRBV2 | TGTGCCAGCAGTGGACAGTATAGCAATCAGCCCCAGCATTTT | CASSGQYSNQPQHF
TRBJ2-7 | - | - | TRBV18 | TGTGCCAGCTCACTCGGAAGCGGACACGAGCAGTACTTC | CASSLGSGHEQYF
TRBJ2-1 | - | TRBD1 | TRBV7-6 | TGTGCCAGCAGCCCCCGGACAGGGGTAGACAATGAGCAGTTCTTC | CASSPRTGVDNEQFF
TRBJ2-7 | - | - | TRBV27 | TGTGCCAGCAGTTCGATCACAACAGGGTTGGTTTACGAGCAGTACTTC | CASSSITTGLVYEQYF
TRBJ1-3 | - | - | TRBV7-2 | TGTGCCAGCAGCTCCCGCTCTGGAAACACCATATATTTT | CASSSRSGNTIYF
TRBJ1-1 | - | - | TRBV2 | TGTGCCAGCAGTGGGACAACGGGCACTGAAGCTTTCTTT | CASSGTTGTEAFF
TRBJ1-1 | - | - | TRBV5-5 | TGTGCCAGCAGCTCGGAACGGGGGACTGAAGCTTTCTTT | CASSSERGTEAFF
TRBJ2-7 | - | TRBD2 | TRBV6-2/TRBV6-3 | TGTGCCAGCAGTTACCCCGAAGGTAGCGGGGGCTTCTACGAGCAGTACTTC | CASSYPEGSGGFYEQYF
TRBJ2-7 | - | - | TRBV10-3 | TGTGCCATCAGTGGCGGGACAGAGACGTCCTACGAGCAGTACTTC | CAISGGTETSYEQYF
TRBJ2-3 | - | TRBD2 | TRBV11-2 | TGTGCCAGCAGCTTCCGAGCGGGGGAAGGCACAGATACGCAGTATTTT | CASSFRAGEGTDTQYF
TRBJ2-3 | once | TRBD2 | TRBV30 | TGTGCCTGGAGGGTAGCGGGGGGAAATACGCAGTATTTT | CAWRVAGGNTQYF
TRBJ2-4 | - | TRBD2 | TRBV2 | TGTGCCACCCGTCCAGGGACTAGTAAAAACATTCAGTACTTC | CATRPGTSKNIQYF
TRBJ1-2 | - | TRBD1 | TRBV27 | TGTGCCAGCAGTGCCCAACAGGGGGCGTTATCCTATGGCTACACCTTC | CASSAQQGALSYGYTF
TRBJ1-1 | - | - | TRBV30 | TGTGCCTGGAGTTCCACAGGGCCGTTCACTGAAGCTTTCTTT | CAWSSTGPFTEAFF
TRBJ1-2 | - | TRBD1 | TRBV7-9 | TGTGCCAGCAGCCTCGCTGAGACAGGGGGAAGTAATGGCTACACCTTC | CASSLAETGGSNGYTF
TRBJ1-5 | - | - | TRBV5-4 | TGTGCTCGCAGCTGCCCCGGCAGGGACAAGTACAATCAGCCCCAGCATTTT | CARSCPGRDKYNQPQHF
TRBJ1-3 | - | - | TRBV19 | TGTGCCAGTGGTCCGGGGGGTTCTGGAAACACCATATATTTT | CASGPGGSGNTIYF
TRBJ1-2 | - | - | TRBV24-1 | TGTGCCACCACCAAGGGCGGGGGAAACGATGGCTACACCTTC | CATTKGGGNDGYTF
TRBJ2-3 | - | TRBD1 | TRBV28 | TGTGCCAGCAGTTTAATGAGTGTAACAGGGGAGACAGATACGCAGTATTTT | CASSLMSVTGETDTQYF
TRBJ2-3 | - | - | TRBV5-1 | TGCGCCAGCAGCTTCCGGGTCTCCACAGATACGCAGTATTTT | CASSFRVSTDTQYF
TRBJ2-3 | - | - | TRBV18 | TGTGCCAGCTCACCACCGGCGCTAGGCACGCAGTATTTT | CASSPPALGTQYF
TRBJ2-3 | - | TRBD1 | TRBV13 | TGTGCCAGCAGCTTAAACAGGGGGACTAGCACAGATACGCAGTATTTT | CASSLNRGTSTDTQYF
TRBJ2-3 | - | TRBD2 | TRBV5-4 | TGTGCCAGCAGCTCGCCGGGACTAGGGGCAGATACGCAGTATTTT | CASSSPGLGADTQYF
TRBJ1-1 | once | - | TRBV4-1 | TGCGCCAGCAGCCAAGACCCCGGGATGGGGTCTGAAGCTTTCTTT | CASSQDPGMGSEAFF
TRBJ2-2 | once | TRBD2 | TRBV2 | TGTGCCAGCAAAAGGACTAGCGGGGGGACCGGGGAGCTGTTTTTT | CASKRTSGGTGELFF
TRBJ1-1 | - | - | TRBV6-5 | TGTGCCAGCAGTTACTCGAGGGGGACAGAAGCTTTCTTT | CASSYSRGTEAFF
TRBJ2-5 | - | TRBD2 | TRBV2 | TGTGCCAGCACCCGGACTAGCGGGGGTACAAAGACCCAGTACTTC | CASTRTSGGTKTQYF
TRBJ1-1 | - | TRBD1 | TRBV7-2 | TGTGCCAGCAGCTTAGGCAGGGGGCCCACTGAAGCTTTCTTT | CASSLGRGPTEAFF
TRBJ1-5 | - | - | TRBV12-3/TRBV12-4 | TGTGCCAGCAGTTTCCAGGCCTTGGGGCCCCAGCATTTT | CASSFQALGPQHF
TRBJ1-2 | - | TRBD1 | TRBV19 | TGTGCCAGTAGTATGAGTAATCAGGGGGCCTATGGCTACACCTTC | CASSMSNQGAYGYTF
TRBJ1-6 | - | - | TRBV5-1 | TGCGCCAGCAGCTTGAACGGACAGATAAATTCACCCCTCCACTTT | CASSLNGQINSPLHF
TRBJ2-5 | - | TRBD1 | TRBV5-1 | TGCGCCAGCAGCTTTAGTGACAGGGGGAGAGGAGAGACCCAGTACTTC | CASSFSDRGRGETQYF
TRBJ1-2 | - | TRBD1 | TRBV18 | TGTGCCAGCTCACTCTCCGGGACAGAAACTTCTTTTAACTATGGCTACACCTTC | CASSLSGTETSFNYGYTF
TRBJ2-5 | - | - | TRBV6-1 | TGTGCCAGCAGTGAAGTATGGGGGGGCGGGACCCAGTACTTC | CASSEVWGGGTQYF
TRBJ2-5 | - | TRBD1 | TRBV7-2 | TGTGCCAGCAGCCCTACAGGGGGAAGTGTCGGGGAGACCCAGTACTTC | CASSPTGGSVGETQYF
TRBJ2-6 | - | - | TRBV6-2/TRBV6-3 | TGTGCCAGCAGTCCAGATCGTGCTGGGGCCAACGTCCTGACTTTC | CASSPDRAGANVLTF
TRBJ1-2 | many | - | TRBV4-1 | TGCGCCAGCAGCCAAGTAGTGGTGAGCTATGGCTACACCTTC | CASSQVVVSYGYTF
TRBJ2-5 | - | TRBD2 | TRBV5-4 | TGTGCCAGCAGGATGGGACTAGCGGGGAAGGGCCAAGAGACCCAGTACTTC | CASRMGLAGKGQETQYF
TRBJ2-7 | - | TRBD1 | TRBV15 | TGTGCCACCAGCAGAGAGGGACAGGGATTCTACGAGCAGTACTTC | CATSREGQGFYEQYF
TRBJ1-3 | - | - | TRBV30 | TGTGCCTGGAGGAGCTCTGGAAACACCATATATTTT | CAWRSSGNTIYF
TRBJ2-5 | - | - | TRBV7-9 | TGTGCCAGCAGCTTCCAGGGGCGCGAAGGAGAGACCCAGTACTTC | CASSFQGREGETQYF
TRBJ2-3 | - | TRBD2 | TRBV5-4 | TGTGCCACTGCTAGGACTAGCGGGGGGGCAGATACGCAGTATTTT | CATARTSGGADTQYF